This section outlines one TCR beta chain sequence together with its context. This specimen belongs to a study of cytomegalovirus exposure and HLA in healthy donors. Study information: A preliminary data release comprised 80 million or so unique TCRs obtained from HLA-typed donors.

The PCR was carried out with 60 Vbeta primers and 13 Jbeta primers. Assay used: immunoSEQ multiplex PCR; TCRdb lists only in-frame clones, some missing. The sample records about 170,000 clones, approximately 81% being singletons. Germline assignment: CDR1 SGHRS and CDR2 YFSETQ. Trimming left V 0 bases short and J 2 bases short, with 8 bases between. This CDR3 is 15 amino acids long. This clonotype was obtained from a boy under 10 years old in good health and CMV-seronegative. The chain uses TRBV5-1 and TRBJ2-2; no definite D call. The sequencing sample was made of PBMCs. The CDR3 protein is CASSLDGSNTGELFF. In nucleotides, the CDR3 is TGCGCCAGCAGCTTGGATGGCAGTAACACCGGGGAGCTGTTTTTT.